These T cell receptor beta chains were read from a single sample in a study of shared clonotypes between healthy human individuals. Clones were read by immunoSEQ multiplex PCR, and TCRdb kept only the in-frame ones, dropping some. The repertoire holds more than 600,000 clones, about 91% seen once, with 24% in the top ten. The source material was naive CD8+ T cells sorted from blood. All receptors derive from a man in his thirties or forties in good health. CDR3s include the opening cysteine and the closing phenylalanine or tryptophan. A D gene is named only where the DNA matches it firmly. Clone size is not always given. Where it is, it says once, few, many or a class for expanded clones.

J gene	D gene	V gene	clone size	CDR3 DNA	CDR3 protein
TRBJ2-3	TRBD2	TRBV28	.	TGTGCCAGCGCGGGACTAGCGGGAGATCGGTCAGATACGCAGTATTTT	CASAGLAGDRSDTQYF
TRBJ2-1	TRBD1	TRBV10-3	.	TGTGCCATGCGGGGACAGGGATCCTACAATGAGCAGTTCTTC	CAMRGQGSYNEQFF
TRBJ2-7	TRBD2	TRBV29-1	.	TGCAGCGTCCCTAGCGGGAGCTACGAGCAGTACTTC	CSVPSGSYEQYF
TRBJ2-7	.	TRBV5-6	.	TGTGCCAGCAGCTTACGACTAGATGTCTACGAGCAGTACTTC	CASSLRLDVYEQYF
TRBJ2-2	.	TRBV11-2	.	TGTGCCAGCAGCTTATTTGCCGGGGAGCTGTTTTTT	CASSLFAGELFF
TRBJ1-2	.	TRBV7-6	.	TGTGCCAGCAGCTTAGGTAGTCTTTCGGGCGATGGCTACACCTTC	CASSLGSLSGDGYTF
TRBJ2-7	.	TRBV7-9	.	TGTGCCAGCAGCTTAGAAAGGGGGGGCGCGAGCTCCTACGAGCAGTACTTC	CASSLERGGASSYEQYF
TRBJ2-1	.	TRBV9	.	TGTGCCAGCAGGTCGCCTTCGTACAATGAGCAGTTCTTC	CASRSPSYNEQFF
TRBJ1-2	.	TRBV7-9	.	TGTGCCAGCAGCTTAGTGGGGGATGGCTACACCTTC	CASSLVGDGYTF
TRBJ2-7	TRBD1	TRBV28	.	TGTGCCAGCAAGTCCGGGACAGGGATTTCATACGAGCAGTACTTC	CASKSGTGISYEQYF
TRBJ2-1	.	TRBV29-1	.	TGCAGCGTTGTACCCACGGGATACAATGAGCAGTTCTTC	CSVVPTGYNEQFF
TRBJ2-7	.	TRBV2	.	TGTGCCAGCAAGGTGGTTTCTCGGGACGGAGACTACGAGCAGTACTTC	CASKVVSRDGDYEQYF
TRBJ2-7	.	TRBV5-1	once	TGCGCCAGCAGCCCGGTTCATGTTGGGGGGGCAAGGTACGAGCAGTACTTC	CASSPVHVGGARYEQYF
TRBJ2-7	TRBD1	TRBV7-9	.	TGTGCCAGCAGCTCATCCGGGACAGGGGATAACGAGCAGTACTTC	CASSSSGTGDNEQYF
TRBJ1-2	.	TRBV10-3	.	TGTGCCATCAGTGCCGGTCCCTTCAAAATGAACTATGGCTACACCTTC	CAISAGPFKMNYGYTF
TRBJ2-3	.	TRBV27	.	TGTGCCAGCAGTCCAGGATTAGAAACTAGCACAGATACGCAGTATTTT	CASSPGLETSTDTQYF
TRBJ1-2	.	TRBV5-4	.	TGTGCCAGTGAAGCCGAGTGGGGCTATGGCTACACCTTC	CASEAEWGYGYTF
TRBJ1-1	.	TRBV4-1	.	TGCGCCAGCAGCCAGGTGCCCCCGACCGCGATGAACACTGAAGCTTTCTTT	CASSQVPPTAMNTEAFF
TRBJ2-2	.	TRBV7-2	.	TGTGCCAGCAGCTCCCCGGTCTGGACCGGGGAGCTGTTTTTT	CASSSPVWTGELFF
TRBJ1-1	TRBD1	TRBV13	.	TGTGCCAGCAGCCGACAGGGGTTAAGGCCTACAGAAGCTTTCTTT	CASSRQGLRPTEAFF
TRBJ2-5	.	TRBV2	.	TGTGCCAGCCGGGTTCGGGATAGGGAGACCCAGTACTTC	CASRVRDRETQYF
TRBJ2-2	.	TRBV29-1	.	TGCAGCGTTGGGTGGGGGAGCGGGAACACCGGGGAGCTGTTTTTT	CSVGWGSGNTGELFF
TRBJ1-4	.	TRBV9	.	TGTGCCAGCAGCGTTAGTCGGGGAGCTAATGAAAAACTGTTTTTT	CASSVSRGANEKLFF
TRBJ2-7	TRBD2	TRBV6-5	many	TGTGCCAGCAGGAAGCGGGAGTTGTGGTACGAGCAGTACTTC	CASRKRELWYEQYF
TRBJ2-2	.	TRBV11-2	.	TGTGCCAGCAGCTTATATGGCGCGAACACCGGGGAGCTGTTTTTT	CASSLYGANTGELFF
TRBJ2-4	.	TRBV7-9	.	TGTGCCAGCAGCTCCCGTCAAACAGGGTACAAAAACATTCAGTACTTC	CASSSRQTGYKNIQYF
TRBJ2-7	TRBD2	TRBV18	once	TGTGCCAGCTCAAGGGCGGCGCGGGAGGGCCACTACGAGCAGTACTTC	CASSRAAREGHYEQYF
TRBJ1-1	.	TRBV6-6	.	TGTGCCAGCAGTTACTCCCGAGAAGGGGGGAACACTGAAGCTTTCTTT	CASSYSREGGNTEAFF
TRBJ1-4	.	TRBV7-9	.	TGTGCCAGCAGCCCTAAAGGTGCAACTAATGAAAAACTGTTTTTT	CASSPKGATNEKLFF
TRBJ2-5	TRBD2	TRBV4-3	.	TGCGCCAGCAGCCAAGAGGGCGGCGGGAGTGCGCAAGAGACCCAGTACTTC	CASSQEGGGSAQETQYF
TRBJ2-1	.	TRBV5-1	.	TGCGCCAGCAGCCACGCGTCGGGGACTTACAACAATGAGCAGTTCTTC	CASSHASGTYNNEQFF
TRBJ1-5	TRBD1	TRBV28	once	TGTGCCAGCAGGGGACAGGGTGGCAATCAGCCCCAGCATTTT	CASRGQGGNQPQHF
TRBJ2-1	.	TRBV9	.	TGTGCCAGCAGCGTAGAGGGCCAGCGGTCCCATCGAGGGGAGCAGTTCTTC	CASSVEGQRSHRGEQFF
TRBJ1-5	.	TRBV19	.	TGTGCCAGTAGTATAGCAGGGACTCAGCCCCAGCATTTT	CASSIAGTQPQHF
TRBJ2-1	TRBD1	TRBV5-4	.	TGTGCCAGCAGCTTGGGGGACAGCTGGGAGCAGTTCTTC	CASSLGDSWEQFF
TRBJ1-5	.	TRBV7-9	.	TGTGCCAGCAGCTCCCCCGGCGGGGGACAGCCCCAGCATTTT	CASSSPGGGQPQHF
TRBJ2-1	.	TRBV5-1	.	TGCGCCAGCAGCTTGTCGAGCCGTTACAATGAGCAGTTCTTC	CASSLSSRYNEQFF
TRBJ2-2	TRBD1	TRBV7-9	.	TGTGCCAGCAGCGACGGACAGGGAAACACCGGGGAGCTGTTTTTT	CASSDGQGNTGELFF
TRBJ2-3	.	TRBV7-9	.	TGTGCCAGCAGCTGGGTTAGCGCCCAAGGGTCTAGCACAGATACGCAGTATTTT	CASSWVSAQGSSTDTQYF
TRBJ1-2	TRBD1	TRBV9	.	TGTGCCAGCAGGGATACAGGGGGCCGGGGCTACACCTTC	CASRDTGGRGYTF
TRBJ2-7	TRBD2	TRBV6-5	.	TGTGCCAGCAGTTTCCGGGAGGGTTCCTACGAGCAGTACTTC	CASSFREGSYEQYF
TRBJ1-1	TRBD1	TRBV4-3	.	TGCGCCAGCAGCCGGATAATACAGGGGGCGGAGAACACTGAAGCTTTCTTT	CASSRIIQGAENTEAFF
TRBJ2-5	.	TRBV7-9	.	TGTGCCAGCAGCCCTGCGACGGAGACCCAGTACTTC	CASSPATETQYF
TRBJ2-7	TRBD2	TRBV30	once	TGTGCCTGGGATGAGACTAGCGGGAGTGAGCAGTACTTC	CAWDETSGSEQYF
TRBJ1-5	.	TRBV27	.	TGTGCCAGCAGTTTAGGGGCTGGTCAGCCCCAGCATTTT	CASSLGAGQPQHF
TRBJ2-1	.	TRBV14	.	TGTGCCAGCAGCCAACTTCCAGGGTCCTACAATGAGCAGTTCTTC	CASSQLPGSYNEQFF
TRBJ2-3	TRBD2	TRBV4-1	once	TGCGCCAGCGCCAAGGCGGGAGAATTAGATACGCAGTATTTT	CASAKAGELDTQYF
TRBJ2-5	.	TRBV9	.	TGTGCCAGCAGCTCCTTGGAGAGGGGAAAAGAGACCCAGTACTTC	CASSSLERGKETQYF
TRBJ2-7	TRBD2	TRBV7-9	.	TGTGCCAGCAGCTCTGAAGGCGGGAGGAGGCACGAGCAGTACTTC	CASSSEGGRRHEQYF
TRBJ2-7	.	TRBV6-5	.	TGTGCCAGCAGCCCTGCCACGTTGGGAGCTGGAGAGCAGTACTTC	CASSPATLGAGEQYF
TRBJ2-7	.	TRBV13	.	TGTGCCAGCAGCTCGGGGGCAGTCTGGTACGAGCAGTACTTC	CASSSGAVWYEQYF
TRBJ2-1	.	TRBV12-2	.	TGTGCAAGTCGCTTAGCGGGGGACACCAGCTCCTACAATGAGCAGTTCTTC	CASRLAGDTSSYNEQFF
TRBJ2-1	.	TRBV27	once	TGTGCCAGCAGTTCAGTCTACGAGCAGTTCTTC	CASSSVYEQFF
TRBJ2-3	TRBD2	TRBV9	.	TGTGCCAGCAGCGGAGCGGGAGAAGTCGCAGATACGCAGTATTTT	CASSGAGEVADTQYF
TRBJ2-7	TRBD2	TRBV28	.	TGTGCCAGCAGTCCCGCGGGGGGCCACGAGCAGTACTTC	CASSPAGGHEQYF
TRBJ2-3	.	TRBV4-1	.	TGCGCCAGCAGCCAAGAAGGGTACAGGGAAAGCACAGATACGCAGTATTTT	CASSQEGYRESTDTQYF